The T cell receptor beta chain under discussion was sequenced for a study of T-cell reconstitution after alpha-beta-depleted transplantation in children. V gave up 1 base and J gave up 1 base, with 8 bases separating them. CDR1 and CDR2 from the germline V gene are DFQATT and SNEGSKA (reference sequence). The CDR3 totals 15 residues. The TCRbeta library was prepared with unique molecular identifiers. TCRdb itself ran the PCR reads through MiXCR, one entry per CDR3 protein. The sample holds approximately 70,000 distinct CDR3 sequences, roughly 4.5% seen once. This clonotype occurred many times. The clonotype was recovered from a boy in the first two years of life who had a stem cell transplant for acute myeloid leukemia, so the T cells may come from the graft donor. This material consisted of PBMCs, mostly from graft donor cells, taken 180 days after TCRalphabeta/CD19-depleted stem cell transplant. The chain links TRBV20-1 to TRBJ1-6; no clear D gene. Here the CDR3 DNA reads TGCAGTGCTAGAGCACGGAGGTCCTATAATTCACCCCTCCACTTT. Its protein product is CSARARRSYNSPLHF.